The clone carrying this T cell receptor beta chain has more than one count but fewer than ten. Its antigen is unknown. Unique molecular identifiers tagged the TCRbeta library. One entry per CDR3 protein, called by TCRdb with MiXCR from the PCR reads. The table has 200,000 to 250,000 distinct CDR3 sequences, roughly a quarter seen once. Trimming took 8 bases from V and 1 from J, leaving 14 bases between them. This CDR3 is built from 14 residues. CDR1 and CDR2 from the germline V gene are LNHDA and SQIVND (reference sequence). The data originate from a study of T-cell reconstitution after alpha-beta-depleted transplantation in children. Study-wide findings and caveats: Newly produced T cells mostly accounted for T-cell counts and diversity one year post-transplant. Several hundred rapidly expanded clones from non-depleted graft cells reportedly supplied alpha-beta T cells about two months post-transplant. Surviving thymic progenitors and recipient T cells were the source of high TCRbeta diversity at day 60 in some patients.

The genes are TRBV19 and TRBJ2-5, with D perhaps matching TRBD2 (6 bases). The TCR originated in a female patient aged 2-10 years who had a stem cell transplant for congenital amegakaryocytic thrombocytopenia, so the T cells may come from the graft donor. Source: PBMCs, mostly from graft donor cells, taken 360 days after TCRalphabeta/CD19-depleted stem cell transplant. The CDR3 DNA reads TGTGCCAGTGCTCCGGGGGTCGGCCAAGAGACCCAGTACTTC. Protein product: CASAPGVGQETQYF.